The 17 T cell receptor beta chains below all came from one sample that was sequenced in a study of cytomegalovirus exposure and HLA in healthy donors. This PCR relied on a set of 60 Vbeta primers and 13 Jbeta primers. Sequenced by immunoSEQ multiplex PCR; TCRdb stores in-frame clones only, minus some. Of about 120,000 clones listed, over 65% are singletons. Input material: PBMCs. The receptors were gathered from a woman in her 40s in good health and CMV-seronegative.

The V call is TRBV18, the J call TRBJ2-2, with a tentative D call TRBD2 (5 bases). Germline V lookup: CDR1 KGHSH, CDR2 LQKENI. Trimming pared 4 bases from V and 0 bases from J, leaving 9 bases between. The CDR3 contains 15 residues. CDR3 residues: CASSQTDSNTGELFF. The DNA for the CDR3 is TGTGCCAGCTCACAAACGGACTCGAACACCGGGGAGCTGTTTTTT.

This clone has only one observation. V usage is TRBV5-1 and J usage is TRBJ2-5, with 12 bases aligning to TRBD2. Germline V gene lookup returns CDR1 SGHRS and CDR2 YFSETQ. V shed 1 base, J shed 3 bases, and the junction held 7 bases outside the gene matches. This CDR3 is built from 17 residues. The CDR3 reads CASSLLSLAGGKETQYF. The CDR3 DNA reads as TGCGCCAGCAGCTTGCTCTCCCTAGCGGGAGGGAAAGAGACCCAGTACTTC.

The genes are TRBV7-2 and TRBJ2-7; a weak D match, TRBD2 (6 bases). V shed 5 bases and J shed 6 bases, with 17 bases lying between them. The germline V gene has CDR1 SGHTA and CDR2 FQGNSA. CDR3 length equals 14 residues. CDR3 in DNA: TGTGCCAGCAGCCCCCCCAACCAGGGACTCGAGCAGTACTTC. Translating gives CASSPPNQGLEQYF. Full variable domain (rest looked up from reference TRBV7-2 and TRBJ2-7): GAGVSQSPSNKVTEKGKDVELRCDPISGHTALYWYRQSLGQGLEFLIYFQGNSAPDKSGLPSDRFSAERTGGSVSTLTIQRTQQEDSAVYLCASSPPNQGLEQYFGPGTRLTVT.

V is TRBV5-6 and J is TRBJ2-3, with D unclear. V was pared by 2 bases and J by 2 bases, with 9 bases between. Germline lookup yields CDR1 SGHDT and CDR2 YYEEEE. The CDR3 length is 14 residues. The CDR3 sequence: CASSFGRITDTQYF. In DNA, the CDR3 is TGTGCCAGCAGCTTTGGCAGAATCACAGATACGCAGTATTTT.

The gene calls are TRBV6-5 and TRBJ1-4; TRBD1 is a possible D gene (5 bases). CDR3 size: 15 residues. V was pared by 0 bases and J by 3 bases, with 8 bases between. Germline V lookup: CDR1 MNHEY, CDR2 SVGAGI. The CDR3 coding sequence is TGTGCCAGCAGTTACTCCGGGACTCCTAATGAAAAACTGTTTTTT. Amino acid sequence: CASSYSGTPNEKLFF.

The chain carries TRBV25-1 and TRBJ1-2; 8 positions agree with TRBD1. Germline CDR1 is MGHDK and CDR2 is SYGVNS. J was trimmed by 3 bases and V by 3 bases; bases with no gene match: 9. The length of the CDR3 is 16 residues. The CDR3 DNA is TGTGCCAGCAGTGACCTCCAGGGGGCGATTGACTATGGCTACACCTTC. Protein: CASSDLQGAIDYGYTF.

The chain employs TRBV9 and TRBJ2-1, with D perhaps TRBD2 (5 bases). V gave up 4 bases and J gave up 3 bases, with 11 bases separating them. The CDR3 contains 14 residues. Germline CDR1 and CDR2: SGDLS and YYNGEE. The CDR3 nucleotides read TGTGCCAGCAGCCCATGGACTGGCTACAATGAGCAGTTCTTC. It translates to CASSPWTGYNEQFF.

The rearrangement uses TRBV14 and TRBJ2-1; D is ambiguous. This CDR3 contains 14 residues. In germline, CDR1 is SGHDN, CDR2 FVKESK. The V and J ends lost 0 bases and 7 bases respectively, with 10 bases between them. In DNA, the CDR3 is TGTGCCAGCAGCCAAGATCTCGCGCTGAATGAGCAGTTCTTC. Its protein product is CASSQDLALNEQFF. Full variable domain (rest looked up from reference TRBV14 and TRBJ2-1): EAGVTQFPSHSVIEKGQTVTLRCDPISGHDNLYWYRRVMGKEIKFLLHFVKESKQDESGMPNNRFLAERTGGTYSTLKVQPAELEDSGVYFCASSQDLALNEQFFGPGTRLTVL.

J is TRBJ2-5 and V is TRBV7-8; 10 bases fit TRBD2. Per the germline V gene, CDR1 is SGHVS and CDR2 is FQNEAQ. The length of the CDR3 is 18 residues. V was clipped by 0 bases and J by 5 bases; unmatched bases: 12. The CDR3 DNA sequence: TGTGCCAGCAGCTTAGCCTGGGCTAGCGGGAGTTCGGTTGAGACCCAGTACTTC. It specifies CASSLAWASGSSVETQYF.

V and J are TRBV27 and TRBJ1-2, with D perhaps TRBD1 (6 bases). This CDR3 contains 12 residues. V was trimmed by 6 bases and J by 6 bases, leaving 11 bases between them. Germline V CDR1 and CDR2: MNHEY, SMNVEV (reference sequence). CDR3: CASSPTGDGYTF. CDR3 in DNA: TGTGCCAGCAGCCCGACAGGCGATGGCTACACCTTC.

This clone has a handful of counts. V gene TRBV9 combines with J gene TRBJ2-5; 8 positions agree with TRBD1. The CDR3 spans 12 residues. CDR1 and CDR2 (germline): SGDLS, YYNGEE. The junction had 1 base not matched to a gene; V was cut back by 0 bases and J by 9 bases. The CDR3 sequence: CASSVDRGSQYF. CDR3 bases: TGTGCCAGCAGCGTAGACAGGGGGTCCCAGTACTTC.

This sequence joins TRBV28 and TRBJ2-1; maybe TRBD1 (6 bases). Trimming stripped 6 bases from V and 12 bases from J, with 9 bases between. Germline V CDR1 and CDR2: MDHEN, SYDVKM. This CDR3 has 10 amino acids. CDR3 in amino acids: CASRMDRQFF. The CDR3 coding sequence is TGTGCCAGCAGAATGGACAGGCAGTTCTTC.

This clone came up a few times. The gene calls are TRBV6-1 and TRBJ1-6; TRBD1 agrees at 7 bases. After removal of 6 bases from V and 5 bases from J, the junction contained 7 bases not matched to a gene. CDR1 is MNHNS and CDR2 is SASEGT in the germline V gene. The CDR3 totals 15 residues. CDR3: CASSSDRRDNSPLHF. CDR3 DNA sequence: TGTGCCAGCAGCTCGGACAGGAGAGATAATTCACCCCTCCACTTT.

V and J are TRBV29-1 and TRBJ1-1; the match to TRBD1 covers 10 bases. Germline V gene sequence: CDR1 SQVTM, CDR2 ANQGSEA. The CDR3 consists of 12 residues. V lost 6 bases and J lost 6; bases outside the gene matches: 4. CDR3 loop: CSVAGQGAEAFF. CDR3 sequence (DNA): TGCAGCGTCGCTGGACAGGGGGCTGAAGCTTTCTTT.

The V and J genes are TRBV13 and TRBJ2-5; D remains ambiguous. The CDR3 has 13 amino acids. Germline V gives CDR1 PRHDT, CDR2 FYEKMQ (reference sequence). Between the trimmed V and J ends, which lost 0 bases and 1 base, there was a span of 3 bases. The CDR3 sequence: CASSLGSQETQYF. The DNA for the CDR3 is TGTGCCAGCAGCTTAGGCTCCCAAGAGACCCAGTACTTC.

The chain carries TRBV2 and TRBJ2-7; D is perhaps TRBD2 (5 bases). The ends were cut back, 5 bases at V and 7 bases at J, with 18 bases in the middle. Looked up from germline, CDR1 is SNHLY and CDR2 is FYNNEI. This CDR3 region has 14 residues. This CDR3 reads CASSLARGPGEQYF. In DNA, the CDR3 is TGTGCCAGCAGTTTAGCGAGAGGGCCGGGGGAGCAGTACTTC.

This rearrangement joins TRBV27 to TRBJ2-1; D unclear. The germline gives CDR1 MNHEY, CDR2 SMNVEV (reference sequence). V lost 2 bases, J lost 2 bases, and 7 bases lay in between. The CDR3 has 14 residues. Written as DNA, the CDR3 is TGTGCCAGCAGTTTACAGGAAACCTACAATGAGCAGTTCTTC. The encoded protein is CASSLQETYNEQFF.